These T cell receptor beta chains were read from a single sample in a study of blood T cells in healthy people across ages. TCRdb reprocessed the 5' RACE reads with MiXCR, giving one entry per CDR3 protein. This sample has about 540,000 distinct CDR3 sequences, with about 25% found just once. These same data were also listed under a study on T cells of mothers and their children.

Sample: blood. Receptors were obtained from a boy aged 5-17 years in good health. The CDR3 runs from the conserved cysteine through the conserved F or W. Expanded clones get a size class; other rows say once, few or many, or leave the size out.

clone_size	v_call	j_call	cdr3_aa
NA	TRBV6-2/TRBV6-3	TRBJ2-4	CASSSTGDKNIQYF
few	TRBV9	TRBJ2-3	CASSPRPLLAATDTQYF
few	TRBV7-8	TRBJ2-5	CASSYRLDGETQYF
few	TRBV7-2	TRBJ1-1	CASSFDPAVNTEAFF
few	TRBV6-1	TRBJ2-1	CASGSRGGLSNEQFF
NA	TRBV6-2/TRBV6-3	TRBJ2-1	CASSYVGQNNEQFF
NA	TRBV20-1	TRBJ1-5	CSASQGRAKPQHF
few	TRBV12-3/TRBV12-4	TRBJ1-5	CASSLIQGGQPQHF
once	TRBV19	TRBJ2-1	CASSMGPYNEQFF
many	TRBV28	TRBJ1-1	CASSSRTTEAFF
NA	TRBV4-1	TRBJ2-1	CASSPSFRNNEQFF
NA	TRBV28	TRBJ1-5	CASNDRGGWGQPQHF
NA	TRBV7-9	TRBJ2-7	CASSPGLAPPGEQYF
NA	TRBV3-1	TRBJ1-6	CASSQGGQTPLHF
NA	TRBV7-9	TRBJ1-1	CAIPLGGQDTEAFF
NA	TRBV28	TRBJ1-4	CASSLGRREKLFF
few	TRBV15	TRBJ2-5	CATSPGDQETQYF
few	TRBV6-5	TRBJ2-5	CASSRRLGQETQYF
few	TRBV7-6	TRBJ1-1	CASSRRQAVNTEAFF
few	TRBV28	TRBJ2-5	CASSFSGGGPTGYQETQYF
NA	TRBV12-5	TRBJ1-2	CASGLWAGDYYGYTF
NA	TRBV4-1	TRBJ2-1	CASSQDTWTSGMNEQFF
few	TRBV6-5	TRBJ2-7	CASSPGTGEQYF
NA	TRBV28	TRBJ2-1	CASSLESLAGALYNEQFF
NA	TRBV12-3/TRBV12-4	TRBJ2-5	CASSPTGTYAETQYF
few	TRBV12-3/TRBV12-4	TRBJ2-4	CASTSTEGKNIQYF
NA	TRBV9	TRBJ2-4	CASRPAGGGSIQYF
few	TRBV24-1	TRBJ2-1	CATSDPGRSYNEQFF
NA	TRBV29-1	TRBJ1-4	CSVEAGRGGDEKLFF
NA	TRBV14	TRBJ2-2	CASSQARNTGELFF
few	TRBV9	TRBJ1-2	CASSVEAGAYGYTF
few	TRBV27	TRBJ2-1	CASSAAGEINEQLF
few	TRBV4-3	TRBJ2-7	CASSQDRAGGHEQYF
few	TRBV7-8	TRBJ2-5	CASSLEPRIETQYF
NA	TRBV29-1	TRBJ1-4	CSVYEGQGATNEKLFF
NA	TRBV6-1	TRBJ2-1	CASSAGILNNEQFF
NA	TRBV6-6	TRBJ1-1	CASSRPQEGEAFF
NA	TRBV5-1	TRBJ2-1	CASSFAGGQNEQFF
NA	TRBV10-3	TRBJ2-5	CAISESNGQGEETQYF
few	TRBV3-1	TRBJ2-1	CASSPLAGAYNEQFF
NA	TRBV28	TRBJ2-5	CASSYGLAGALLETQYF
few	TRBV9	TRBJ1-1	CASSYTGTGLTEAFF
NA	TRBV6-1	TRBJ2-7	CASSEIGIFSNSYEQYF
NA	TRBV9	TRBJ2-1	CASSVGHISYNEQFF
NA	TRBV5-6	TRBJ2-1	CASSYTGTVNEQFF
NA	TRBV7-7	TRBJ2-5	CASSATGGSETQYF
NA	TRBV19	NA	CASSTSGSLYEQYF
NA	TRBV12-3/TRBV12-4	TRBJ1-2	CASSVAGGAGGYTF
NA	TRBV4-3	TRBJ1-2	CASSQERGRPNYGYTF
NA	TRBV6-1	TRBJ2-1	CASSVPEGSYNEQFF
NA	TRBV5-1	TRBJ2-1	CASSRGTVVGDEQFF
NA	TRBV12-3/TRBV12-4	TRBJ2-7	CASTLGTSYEQYF
many	TRBV7-9	TRBJ2-5	CASSLEDEVTQYF
few	TRBV29-1	TRBJ2-7	CSVEDRRGNSLSSYEQYF
few	TRBV4-3	TRBJ2-7	CASSQGRTSGVGPYEQYF